The rows below give T cell receptor beta chains drawn from one sample of a study of blood T cell repertoires in COVID-19. Profiling relied on immunoSEQ multiplex PCR, and the TCRdb table lists in-frame clones only, not all of them. The profile covers under 250,000 clones, with around 82% appearing a single time and about 5.3% taken by the ten largest. Sequenced: PBMCs or T cells enriched from blood (not recorded which). These receptors were obtained from a woman aged 50 to 65 who had been exposed to COVID-19. The CDR3 runs from the conserved cysteine through the conserved F or W. A D gene is named only where the DNA matches it firmly. Rows may omit the clone size; those that give it use once, few, many or a size class.

J gene,clone size,D gene,V gene,CDR3 DNA,CDR3 protein
TRBJ2-5,.,TRBD1,TRBV10-1,TGCGCCAGCAGTGCAGGGGGCTTGGGGGAGACCCAGTACTTC,CASSAGGLGETQYF
TRBJ1-2,few,TRBD1,TRBV2,TGTGCCAGCACCTCGACAGGGAGAGACTATGGCTACACCTTC,CASTSTGRDYGYTF
TRBJ2-1,.,TRBD1,TRBV5-1,TGCGCCAGCAGTCCTGGGACAGGGGCTTACAATGAGCAGTTCTTC,CASSPGTGAYNEQFF
TRBJ2-1,.,TRBD2,TRBV4-2,TGTGCCAGCAGGAGAGGGGCTAGCGGGGGGGCGTACTACAATGAGCAGTTCTTC,CASRRGASGGAYYNEQFF
TRBJ2-3,.,TRBD1,TRBV24-1,TGTGCCACCAGTAACAGGGGGCAGACAGATACGCAGTATTTT,CATSNRGQTDTQYF
TRBJ2-1,.,TRBD2,TRBV2,TGTGCCAGCAGTTCCAGCGGGGGTACCTACAATGAGCAGTTCTTC,CASSSSGGTYNEQFF
TRBJ1-5,.,.,TRBV12-3/TRBV12-4,TGTGCCAGCTGTCCAGGGGCGAATCAGCCCCAGCATTTT,CASCPGANQPQHF
TRBJ2-5,.,.,TRBV28,TGTGCCAGCAGTTTACCGGGATCTCTCGGACAGACCCAGTACTTC,CASSLPGSLGQTQYF
TRBJ2-1,.,TRBD2,TRBV13,TGTGCCAGCAGCTTCCTTTATAGCGGGGGGGCTGAGCAGTTCTTC,CASSFLYSGGAEQFF
TRBJ1-4,.,.,TRBV7-9,TGTGCCAGCAGCTTAAATCCGGGACAAGATAATGAAAAACTGTTTTTT,CASSLNPGQDNEKLFF
TRBJ1-3,.,TRBD1,TRBV12-3/TRBV12-4,TGTGCCAGCAGTTTACATCCGGGACAGCCTCTATATTTT,CASSLHPGQPLYF
TRBJ2-7,.,TRBD1,TRBV6-1,TGTGCCAGCAGTGGGAGGGACAGGGGAAGGGCCTACGAGCAGTACTTC,CASSGRDRGRAYEQYF
TRBJ2-1,few,TRBD2,TRBV4-1,TGCGCCAGCAGCCAAGATCGAGGAGATAGCGGGGGCCCATACAATGAGCAGTTCTTC,CASSQDRGDSGGPYNEQFF
TRBJ1-3,.,.,TRBV19,TGTGCCAGTAGTATTAGTGCATGGTCAATCGGAAACACCATATATTTT,CASSISAWSIGNTIYF
TRBJ2-7,.,TRBD1,TRBV3-1/TRBV3-2,TGTGCCAGCAGCACCCGGACAGGGGGCGGATTTCGGCAGTACTTC,CASSTRTGGGFRQYF
TRBJ1-1,.,.,TRBV24-1,TGTGCCACCACTCAGGGTCCGGACACTGAAGCTTTCTTT,CATTQGPDTEAFF
TRBJ2-7,.,.,TRBV7-6,TGTGCCAGCAGCTTAGAACCGGGGGGCTACTCCTACGAGCAGTACTTC,CASSLEPGGYSYEQYF
TRBJ1-6,.,.,TRBV5-1,TGCGCCAGCAGCTTAAAGAGAGGGGGAGGGAATTCACCCCTCCACTTT,CASSLKRGGGNSPLHF
TRBJ2-2,.,TRBD1,TRBV19,TGTGCCAGTAGTACCGCCGGACAGGGATCCGCGAGGGCCGGGGAGCTGTTTTTT,CASSTAGQGSARAGELFF
TRBJ2-1,.,TRBD1,TRBV19,TGTGCCAGTAGTCGACAGGGCAATGAGCAGTTCTTC,CASSRQGNEQFF
TRBJ1-1,.,.,TRBV11-2,TGTGCCAGCAGCTTAGTAGGGGCTAAGGGTGAAGCTTTCTTT,CASSLVGAKGEAFF
TRBJ1-1,.,.,TRBV18,TGTGCCAGCTCCCTAAACGGGAGGAGTACTGAAGCTTTCTTT,CASSLNGRSTEAFF
TRBJ1-1,.,TRBD1,TRBV7-9,TGTGCCAGCAGTCAACATCTAGGACAGGGAGAAGCTTTCTTT,CASSQHLGQGEAFF
TRBJ2-3,.,.,TRBV11-3,TGTGCCAGCAGTGACAGTAGCACAGATACGCAGTATTTT,CASSDSSTDTQYF
TRBJ1-1,.,.,TRBV9,TGTGCCAGCAGCGTAGTTGAGGGCTTCGAAGCTTTCTTT,CASSVVEGFEAFF
TRBJ2-5,few,.,TRBV7-2,TGTGCCAGCAGCTTAGCGACGGGGGTCGGAGAGACCCAGTACTTC,CASSLATGVGETQYF
TRBJ2-1,.,.,TRBV6-5,TGTGCCAGTGGACAGCGTTCCTACAATGAGCAGTTCTTC,CASGQRSYNEQFF
TRBJ2-2,.,TRBD1,TRBV5-1,TGCGCCAGCAGCACCAACCCAGGGGGCAGTGCCGGGGAGCTGTTTTTT,CASSTNPGGSAGELFF
TRBJ1-1,.,TRBD1,TRBV10-2,TGCGCCAGCAGTGAGTCGGCAGGGGGCCTGAACACTGAAGCTTTCTTT,CASSESAGGLNTEAFF
TRBJ2-3,.,.,TRBV9,TGTGCCAGCAGCGTAGACCAGGGCCACACAGATACGCAGTATTTT,CASSVDQGHTDTQYF
TRBJ1-1,.,.,TRBV5-1,TGCGCCAGCAGCTTGGACCTGGGTCGGGACACTGAAGCTTTCTTT,CASSLDLGRDTEAFF
TRBJ1-5,.,.,TRBV11-2,TGTGCCAGCAGCTTAGAGTATAGCAATCAGCCCCAGCATTTT,CASSLEYSNQPQHF
TRBJ1-1,.,TRBD1,TRBV6-5,TGTGCCAGCAGCAAGACAGGGGTCACTGAAGCTTTCTTT,CASSKTGVTEAFF
TRBJ2-1,.,TRBD1,TRBV19,TGTGCCAGTAGTATAGGGGGGACAGGGAGTCGCTATGAGCAGTTCTTC,CASSIGGTGSRYEQFF
TRBJ1-4,.,TRBD1,TRBV3-1/TRBV3-2,TGTGCCAGCAGCCACACAGGGGAACTGTTTTTT,CASSHTGELFF
TRBJ1-2,once,.,TRBV29-1,TGCAGCGTTGAAGGGCAGGCTGGCTATGGCTACACCTTC,CSVEGQAGYGYTF
TRBJ1-1,once,.,TRBV28,TGTGCCAGCAGCGCCAGGGGCGATGCTTTCTTT,CASSARGDAFF
TRBJ1-4,.,.,TRBV20-1,TGCAGTGCTCCCCGGACTGGGGAACTGTTTTTT,CSAPRTGELFF
TRBJ1-5,.,.,TRBV4-2,TGTGCCAGCAGCCCCCGAGCGGGGAATCAGCCCCAGCATTTT,CASSPRAGNQPQHF
TRBJ1-5,.,.,TRBV11-2,TGTGCCAGCAGCTTAGAGGGGGGGGATAGCAATCAGCCCCAGCATTTT,CASSLEGGDSNQPQHF
TRBJ2-5,.,.,TRBV4-3,TGCGCCAGCAGCCAAGAAAGGACAATTACCGGAGAGACCCAGTACTTC,CASSQERTITGETQYF
TRBJ2-1,once,.,TRBV20-1,TGCAGTGCTAAATTTGGCGAGCAGTTCTTC,CSAKFGEQFF
TRBJ2-3,few,.,TRBV18,TGTGCCAGCTCCATGGGAAGACAGGGAGGAACAGATACGCAGTATTTT,CASSMGRQGGTDTQYF
TRBJ2-1,.,TRBD2,TRBV28,TGTGCCAGCAGTTTCCGGGGGGGGGCCAGGAATGAGCAGTTCTTC,CASSFRGGARNEQFF
TRBJ2-5,.,.,TRBV5-4,TGTGCCAGCAGCCCCCCAAGGACCCGGGGTCTGGGGACCCAGTACTTC,CASSPPRTRGLGTQYF
TRBJ1-1,.,.,TRBV6-5,TGTGCCAGCAGTTACTCAAGGGGTGCGAACACTGAAGCTTTCTTT,CASSYSRGANTEAFF
TRBJ1-5,.,TRBD1,TRBV7-2,TGTGCCAGCAGCTTAGGAACAGGGGACGGGCAGCCCCAGCATTTT,CASSLGTGDGQPQHF
TRBJ1-6,.,.,TRBV7-2,TGTGCCAGCAGCGCGATAGGGGGGGCACCCCTCCACTTT,CASSAIGGAPLHF
TRBJ1-6,.,.,TRBV30,TGTGCCTGGGGAGTAGATTCACCCCTCCACTTT,CAWGVDSPLHF
TRBJ1-1,.,.,TRBV6-1,TGTGCCAGCAGTGAATGGGGCCTGAACACTGAAGCTTTCTTT,CASSEWGLNTEAFF
TRBJ1-1,.,TRBD1,TRBV29-1,TGCAGCGCGCGACAGGGCCTCACTGAAGCTTTCTTT,CSARQGLTEAFF
TRBJ1-1,.,TRBD1,TRBV2,TGTGCCAGCAGTGAAGGAGGGACAGGGCTGAACACTGAAGCTTTCTTT,CASSEGGTGLNTEAFF
TRBJ1-2,.,TRBD1,TRBV6-5,TGTGCCAGCAGTTACCACCGTGTACAGGGGTATGGCTACACCTTC,CASSYHRVQGYGYTF
TRBJ1-1,.,TRBD1,TRBV2,TGTGCCAGCAGGGACAGGACAGGGAACACTGAAGCTTTCTTT,CASRDRTGNTEAFF
TRBJ2-3,.,.,TRBV3-1/TRBV3-2,TGTGCCAGCAGCCTGACTACGGGTACAGATACGCAGTATTTT,CASSLTTGTDTQYF